The rows below give T cell receptor gamma chains drawn from one sample of a study of Vδ1+ human thymocytes. TCRdb re-called the multiplex PCR reads with CATT. The sample gives about 22,000 gamma-chain clones, roughly an eighth of which show up once; under 2.5% is in the top ten. Sequencing input: Vdelta1+ gamma-delta thymocytes from the thymus. Source of these receptors: a child younger than two who had congenital heart surgery. The CDR3 runs from the conserved cysteine through the conserved F or W. Size is stated for part of the rows, as once, few or many counts, or as a class when the clone is expanded.

J gene: TRGJ1/TRGJ2
V gene: TRGV8
clone size: -
CDR3 protein: CATWAPDYYKKLF
CDR3 DNA: TGTGCCACCTGGGCTCCTGATTATTATAAGAAACTCTTT

J gene: TRGJ1/TRGJ2
V gene: TRGV4
clone size: few
CDR3 protein: CATWDGPAELF
CDR3 DNA: TGTGCCACCTGGGATGGCCCCGCAGAACTCTTT

J gene: TRGJ1/TRGJ2
V gene: TRGV5
clone size: -
CDR3 protein: CATWDSEAYYKKLF
CDR3 DNA: TGTGCCACCTGGGATTCGGAAGCTTATTATAAGAAACTCTTT

J gene: TRGJ1/TRGJ2
V gene: TRGV4
clone size: -
CDR3 protein: CATWDEGYKKLF
CDR3 DNA: TGTGCCACCTGGGATGAGGGCTATAAGAAACTCTTT

J gene: TRGJ1/TRGJ2
V gene: TRGV9
clone size: -
CDR3 protein: CALWEVPLYYKKLF
CDR3 DNA: TGTGCCTTGTGGGAGGTCCCCCTCTATTATAAGAAACTCTTT

J gene: TRGJ1/TRGJ2
V gene: TRGV4
clone size: few
CDR3 protein: CATWDGSPVRYKKLF
CDR3 DNA: TGTGCCACCTGGGATGGGTCACCGGTGAGATATAAGAAACTCTTT

J gene: TRGJ1/TRGJ2
V gene: TRGV3
clone size: few
CDR3 protein: CATWDRRMKLF
CDR3 DNA: TGTGCCACCTGGGACAGGCGTATGAAACTCTTT

J gene: TRGJ1/TRGJ2
V gene: TRGV4
clone size: few
CDR3 protein: CATWDLPYKKLF
CDR3 DNA: TGTGCCACCTGGGACCTTCCATATAAGAAACTCTTT

J gene: TRGJP2
V gene: TRGV8
clone size: few
CDR3 protein: CATWVMFSDWIKTF
CDR3 DNA: TGTGCCACCTGGGTCATGTTCAGTGATTGGATCAAGACGTTT

J gene: TRGJ1/TRGJ2
V gene: TRGV4
clone size: once
CDR3 protein: CATWDEPRNTPTYYKKLF
CDR3 DNA: TGTGCCACCTGGGATGAGCCTAGAAACACACCCACTTATTATAAGAAACTCTTT

J gene: TRGJ1/TRGJ2
V gene: TRGV2
clone size: -
CDR3 protein: CATWDGGNKKLF
CDR3 DNA: TGTGCCACCTGGGACGGAGGGAATAAGAAACTCTTT

J gene: TRGJ1/TRGJ2
V gene: TRGV4
clone size: few
CDR3 protein: CATWDGFYYKKLF
CDR3 DNA: TGTGCCACCTGGGATGGGTTCTATTATAAGAAACTCTTT

J gene: TRGJ1/TRGJ2
V gene: TRGV5
clone size: -
CDR3 protein: CATWDRRPNYYKKLF
CDR3 DNA: TGTGCCACCTGGGACAGACGCCCGAATTATTATAAGAAACTCTTT

J gene: TRGJ1/TRGJ2
V gene: TRGV4
clone size: few
CDR3 protein: CATWNAPGELF
CDR3 DNA: TGTGCCACCTGGAATGCCCCGGGGGAACTCTTT

J gene: TRGJP1
V gene: TRGV8
clone size: few
CDR3 protein: CATWARGTGWFKIF
CDR3 DNA: TGTGCCACCTGGGCGAGAGGGACTGGTTGGTTCAAGATATTT

J gene: TRGJP2
V gene: TRGV9
clone size: few
CDR3 protein: CALWEVSSSSDWIKTF
CDR3 DNA: TGTGCCTTGTGGGAGGTCAGTAGCAGTAGTGATTGGATCAAGACGTTT

J gene: TRGJP2
V gene: TRGV2
clone size: -
CDR3 protein: CATWDESDWIKTF
CDR3 DNA: TGTGCCACCTGGGACGAAAGTGATTGGATCAAGACGTTT

J gene: TRGJP2
V gene: TRGV4
clone size: -
CDR3 protein: CATWDGRGNDWIKTF
CDR3 DNA: TGTGCCACCTGGGATGGGCGGGGTAATGATTGGATCAAGACGTTT

J gene: TRGJP1
V gene: TRGV9
clone size: -
CDR3 protein: CALWEYNATGWFKIF
CDR3 DNA: TGTGCCTTGTGGGAGTATAATGCCACTGGTTGGTTCAAGATATTT

J gene: TRGJ1/TRGJ2
V gene: TRGV9
clone size: few
CDR3 protein: CALWEAALQDTNYYKKLF
CDR3 DNA: TGTGCCTTGTGGGAGGCCGCACTCCAAGATACGAATTATTATAAGAAACTCTTT